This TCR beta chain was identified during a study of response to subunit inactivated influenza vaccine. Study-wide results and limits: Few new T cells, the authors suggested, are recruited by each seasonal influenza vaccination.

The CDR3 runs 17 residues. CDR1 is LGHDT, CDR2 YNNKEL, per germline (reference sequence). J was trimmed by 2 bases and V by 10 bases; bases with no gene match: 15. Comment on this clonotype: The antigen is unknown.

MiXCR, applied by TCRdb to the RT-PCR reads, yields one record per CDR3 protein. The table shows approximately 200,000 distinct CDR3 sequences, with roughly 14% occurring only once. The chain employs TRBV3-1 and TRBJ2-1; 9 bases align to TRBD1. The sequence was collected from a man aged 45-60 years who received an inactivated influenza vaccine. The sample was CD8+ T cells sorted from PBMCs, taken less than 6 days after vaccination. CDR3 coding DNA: TGTGCCACCACCCAAGATATTGGGGACAGGGCCTACAATGAGCAGTTCTTC. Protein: CATTQDIGDRAYNEQFF.